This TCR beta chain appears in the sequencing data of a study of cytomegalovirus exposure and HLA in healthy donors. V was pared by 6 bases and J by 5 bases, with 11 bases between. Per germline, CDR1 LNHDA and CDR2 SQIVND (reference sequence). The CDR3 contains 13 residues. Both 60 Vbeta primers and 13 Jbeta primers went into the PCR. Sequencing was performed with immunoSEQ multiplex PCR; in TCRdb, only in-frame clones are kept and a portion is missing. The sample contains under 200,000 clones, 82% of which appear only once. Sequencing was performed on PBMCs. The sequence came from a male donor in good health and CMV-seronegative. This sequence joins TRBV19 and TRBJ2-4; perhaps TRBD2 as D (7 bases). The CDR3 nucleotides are TGTGCCAGTAGAGGGGGGAGGGAAAACATTCAGTACTTC. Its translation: CASRGGRENIQYF.